A selection of T cell receptor beta chains follows, all from one sample in a study of shared clonotypes between healthy human individuals. Clones were sequenced by immunoSEQ multiplex PCR, and TCRdb holds only the in-frame ones, with some missing. The sample holds roughly 700,000 clones, 74% seen once. Material for sequencing was memory CD4+ T cells sorted from blood. These receptors originate from a woman in her 30s in good health. The CDR3 runs from the conserved cysteine through the conserved F or W. Fields, in order: V gene, D gene, clone size, J gene, CDR3 protein, CDR3 DNA. The D gene is left open where the match is weak. Clone size is not always given. Where it is, it says once, few, many or a class for expanded clones.

TRBV2	TRBD2	few	TRBJ2-7	CASSEFPSGTYEQYF	TGTGCCAGCAGTGAATTCCCTAGCGGGACCTACGAGCAGTACTTC
TRBV6-6	.	.	TRBJ1-1	CASSQQERGTEAFF	TGTGCCAGCAGTCAACAGGAGAGAGGGACTGAAGCTTTCTTT
TRBV10-3	.	.	TRBJ2-1	CAISEGDLYEQFF	TGTGCCATCAGTGAGGGTGACTTGTATGAGCAGTTCTTC
TRBV19	TRBD2	.	TRBJ2-7	CASRTVSLAELYEQYF	TGTGCCAGTAGGACCGTATCCCTAGCGGAGCTATACGAGCAGTACTTC
TRBV28	.	many	TRBJ1-2	CASSMTGTGLNVYGYTF	TGTGCCAGCAGTATGACCGGGACCGGGCTAAATGTGTATGGCTACACCTTC
TRBV5-6	TRBD1	.	TRBJ2-7	CASSEQPGQGYEQYF	TGTGCCAGCAGCGAACAGCCGGGACAGGGCTACGAGCAGTACTTC
TRBV14	TRBD1	.	TRBJ2-7	CASSRGAGGGSYEQYF	TGTGCCAGCAGCCGAGGAGCAGGGGGCGGATCCTACGAGCAGTACTTC
TRBV5-1	.	.	TRBJ1-3	CASSFGGVVGNTIYF	TGCGCCAGCAGCTTCGGGGGGGTCGTTGGAAACACCATATATTTT
TRBV29-1	.	.	TRBJ1-2	CSVATDPSAGYTF	TGCAGCGTTGCTACAGACCCCTCCGCGGGCTACACCTTC
TRBV15	.	.	TRBJ2-5	CATSANSVSETQYF	TGTGCCACCAGTGCGAACTCGGTGTCGGAGACCCAGTACTTC
TRBV29-1	.	few	TRBJ1-1	CSVGETGTAEAFF	TGCAGCGTTGGGGAAACGGGGACTGCTGAAGCTTTCTTT
TRBV28	.	.	TRBJ2-2	CASSFPGWGRHGELFF	TGTGCCAGCAGCTTCCCCGGGTGGGGCCGGCACGGGGAGCTGTTTTTT
TRBV2	TRBD2	.	TRBJ2-2	CASMFREGTGELFF	TGTGCCAGCATGTTCCGGGAGGGTACCGGGGAGCTGTTTTTT
TRBV29-1	.	.	TRBJ2-2	CSVKTGLRTGELFF	TGCAGCGTTAAAACAGGTCTCCGGACCGGGGAGCTGTTTTTT
TRBV6-5	.	.	TRBJ1-4	CASKTGLHNEKLFF	TGTGCCAGCAAGACTGGACTACATAATGAAAAACTGTTTTTT
TRBV6-1	.	.	TRBJ2-7	CASSEWEGAQAPYEQYF	TGTGCCAGCAGTGAATGGGAGGGGGCGCAGGCCCCCTACGAGCAGTACTTC
TRBV5-1	.	once	TRBJ2-5	CASSLGSQETQYF	TGCGCCAGCAGCTTGGGAAGCCAAGAGACCCAGTACTTC
TRBV5-8	TRBD1	few	TRBJ2-7	CASSIPGQGYEQYF	TGTGCCAGCAGCATACCGGGACAGGGATACGAGCAGTACTTC
TRBV7-2	TRBD1	many	TRBJ2-7	CASSPTAGQGYEQYF	TGTGCCAGCAGCCCTACGGCCGGACAGGGCTACGAGCAGTACTTC